A selection of T cell receptor beta chains follows, all from one sample in a study of vaccination and CD4 T cells after COVID-19. The antigens of these receptors remain unknown. From the PCR reads, TCRdb called clonotypes with MiXCR, one entry per CDR3 protein. Of thousands of distinct CDR3 sequences in the sample, approximately 60% were seen once. Sequenced input: CD4+ T cells from blood, cultured in vitro. These receptors were obtained from a human donor who had recovered from COVID-19. Both conserved end residues are part of each CDR3. Fields, in order: V gene, J gene, D gene, clone size, CDR3 DNA, CDR3 protein. A D gene is named only where the DNA matches it firmly. Size is stated for part of the rows, as once, few or many counts, or as a class when the clone is expanded.

V gene: TRBV20-1; J gene: TRBJ1-2; D gene: NA; clone size: few; CDR3 DNA: TGCAGTGCCGATTATTCATTTGGGAGCTACACCTTC; CDR3 protein: CSADYSFGSYTF
V gene: TRBV7-3; J gene: TRBJ2-5; D gene: TRBD2; clone size: NA; CDR3 DNA: TGTGCCAGCAGCTTAATCGGAGTCGGGGCGGGAGGGCCCCGAGAGACCCAGTACTTC; CDR3 protein: CASSLIGVGAGGPRETQYF
V gene: TRBV6-1; J gene: TRBJ1-3; D gene: NA; clone size: NA; CDR3 DNA: TGTGCCAGCAGGTTCATCCGGCAGGGCAACGAACCTGGAAACACCATATATTTT; CDR3 protein: CASRFIRQGNEPGNTIYF
V gene: TRBV6-1; J gene: TRBJ2-7; D gene: NA; clone size: NA; CDR3 DNA: TGTGCCAGCAGAAGAAACGCCGTTGATCCTTCCTACGAGCAGTACTTC; CDR3 protein: CASRRNAVDPSYEQYF
V gene: TRBV6-5; J gene: TRBJ1-2; D gene: TRBD1; clone size: NA; CDR3 DNA: TGTGCCAGCAGTTACATCAGGGGGCAGGGAGGGCAAGGCTACACCTTC; CDR3 protein: CASSYIRGQGGQGYTF
V gene: TRBV6-1; J gene: TRBJ1-1; D gene: NA; clone size: NA; CDR3 DNA: TGTGCCAGCAGCACATACAGGGCCCCTGAAGCTTTCTTT; CDR3 protein: CASSTYRAPEAFF
V gene: TRBV5-1; J gene: TRBJ2-2; D gene: NA; clone size: NA; CDR3 DNA: TGCGCCAGCAGCCTCCTCGGGGGAGAGAACACCGGGGAGCTGTTTTTT; CDR3 protein: CASSLLGGENTGELFF
V gene: TRBV20-1; J gene: TRBJ1-2; D gene: NA; clone size: NA; CDR3 DNA: TGCAGTGCTAGAGTGGTCAGAAACTATGGCTACACCTTC; CDR3 protein: CSARVVRNYGYTF
V gene: TRBV20-1; J gene: TRBJ2-7; D gene: NA; clone size: NA; CDR3 DNA: TGCAGTGCTTCTGGCGTGGACGAGCAGTACTTC; CDR3 protein: CSASGVDEQYF
V gene: TRBV2; J gene: TRBJ1-4; D gene: NA; clone size: few; CDR3 DNA: TGTGCCAGCAGTTGGAGGATAAGAGGCGAAAAACTGTTTTTT; CDR3 protein: CASSWRIRGEKLFF
V gene: TRBV20-1; J gene: TRBJ2-5; D gene: TRBD2; clone size: NA; CDR3 DNA: TGCAGTGCTCACAGCGCTCTAGCGGGAGGAGCCGAGACCCAGTACTTC; CDR3 protein: CSAHSALAGGAETQYF
V gene: TRBV20-1; J gene: TRBJ2-5; D gene: NA; clone size: NA; CDR3 DNA: TGCAGTGCTAGCCCAGCCCAAAGGACTATCACGGGAGAGACCCAGTACTTC; CDR3 protein: CSASPAQRTITGETQYF
V gene: TRBV6-2/TRBV6-3; J gene: TRBJ2-7; D gene: NA; clone size: NA; CDR3 DNA: TGTGCCAGCAGCCGTGGACAGAGCCCCTACGAGCAGTACTTC; CDR3 protein: CASSRGQSPYEQYF
V gene: TRBV20-1; J gene: TRBJ2-3; D gene: TRBD2; clone size: few; CDR3 DNA: TGCAGTGCTAGCCCAGGACTAGCGGGGTTCACAGATACGCAGTATTTT; CDR3 protein: CSASPGLAGFTDTQYF
V gene: TRBV7-6; J gene: TRBJ1-1; D gene: NA; clone size: NA; CDR3 DNA: TGTGCCAGCAGCTTAGCGACAGACACTGAAGCTTTCTTT; CDR3 protein: CASSLATDTEAFF
V gene: TRBV10-3; J gene: TRBJ2-3; D gene: TRBD2; clone size: NA; CDR3 DNA: TGTGCCATCAGTGGGCCAGCGGGAAGCACAGATACGCAGTATTTT; CDR3 protein: CAISGPAGSTDTQYF
V gene: TRBV20-1; J gene: TRBJ2-7; D gene: NA; clone size: few; CDR3 DNA: TGCAGTGCTAGAGGGGGGTGGGTGTACGAGCAGTACTTC; CDR3 protein: CSARGGWVYEQYF
V gene: TRBV20-1; J gene: TRBJ2-1; D gene: TRBD1; clone size: once; CDR3 DNA: TGCAGTGCTAGGTACAGGGGGGACTACAATGAGCAGTTCTTC; CDR3 protein: CSARYRGDYNEQFF
V gene: TRBV5-1; J gene: TRBJ2-7; D gene: NA; clone size: NA; CDR3 DNA: TGCGCCAGCAGCTTTATGTACAAAGGAAGTTCCTACGAGCAGTACTTC; CDR3 protein: CASSFMYKGSSYEQYF
V gene: TRBV5-1; J gene: TRBJ1-1; D gene: NA; clone size: once; CDR3 DNA: TGCGCCAGCAGCTTGTTTCAGGGGAACACTGAAGCTTTCTTT; CDR3 protein: CASSLFQGNTEAFF
V gene: TRBV20-1; J gene: TRBJ2-3; D gene: NA; clone size: NA; CDR3 DNA: TGCAGTGCTAGAGCCCCCCTGTTGCGGGTCTTTTTAACCAGACCGCAGTATTTT; CDR3 protein: CSARAPLLRVFLTRPQYF
V gene: TRBV7-6; J gene: TRBJ1-6; D gene: NA; clone size: NA; CDR3 DNA: TGTGCCAGCAGCTTATCGGACAGTTTGAGGTCACCCCTCCACTTT; CDR3 protein: CASSLSDSLRSPLHF
V gene: TRBV20-1; J gene: TRBJ1-1; D gene: NA; clone size: NA; CDR3 DNA: TGCAGTGCTAATTCGGGCGCAGCCACTGAAGCTTTCTTT; CDR3 protein: CSANSGAATEAFF
V gene: TRBV21-1; J gene: TRBJ2-1; D gene: NA; clone size: NA; CDR3 DNA: TGTGCCAGCAGCGCGGTGCGTCGGACTAGCGGGCACAATGAGCAGTTCTTC; CDR3 protein: CASSAVRRTSGHNEQFF